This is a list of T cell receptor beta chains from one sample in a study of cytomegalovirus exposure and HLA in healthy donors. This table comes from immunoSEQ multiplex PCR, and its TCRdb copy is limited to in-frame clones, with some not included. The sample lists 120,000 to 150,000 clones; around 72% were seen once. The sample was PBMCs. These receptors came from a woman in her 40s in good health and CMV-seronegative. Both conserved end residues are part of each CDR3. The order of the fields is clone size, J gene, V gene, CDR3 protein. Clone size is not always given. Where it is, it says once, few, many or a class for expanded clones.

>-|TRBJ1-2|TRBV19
CASSAGQYSVGYTF
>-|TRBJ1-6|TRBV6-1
CASKSGQGNSPLHF
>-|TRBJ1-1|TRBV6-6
CASSSTGSRTEAFF
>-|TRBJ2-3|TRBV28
CASRLQGPQGADTQYF
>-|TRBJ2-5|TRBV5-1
CASSLDPLAGGQETQYF
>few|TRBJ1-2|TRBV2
CASSVDSDGYTF
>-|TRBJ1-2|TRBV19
CASSIAATANYGYTF
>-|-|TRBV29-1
CSVAGTRGKTYEQYF
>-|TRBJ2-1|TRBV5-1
CASSLVTAGNEQFF
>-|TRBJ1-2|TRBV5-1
CASSSEDRGNRGYTF
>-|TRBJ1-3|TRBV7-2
CASSLVGEYSGNTIYF
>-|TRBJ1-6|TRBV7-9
CASSLDPGGHSPLHF
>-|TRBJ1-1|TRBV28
CASSRLEKAFF
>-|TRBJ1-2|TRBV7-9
CASSLAAGTRDITNYGYTF
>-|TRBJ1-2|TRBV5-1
CASSQTQGRGYTF
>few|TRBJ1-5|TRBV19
CASSILSDSNQPQHF
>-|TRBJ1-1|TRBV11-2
CASSHNLRTEAFF
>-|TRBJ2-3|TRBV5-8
CASSLISTDTQYF
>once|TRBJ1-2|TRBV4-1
CASSPTAAVSYGYTF
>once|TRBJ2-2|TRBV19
CASSIIAGELFF
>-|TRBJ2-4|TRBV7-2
CASSPRTGPIQYF
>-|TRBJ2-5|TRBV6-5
CASSVTSGGQETQYF
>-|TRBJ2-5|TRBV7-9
CASSLERRGGNQETQYF
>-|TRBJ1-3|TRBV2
CASSADSSSGNTIYF
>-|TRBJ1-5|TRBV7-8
CASSFDRGNQPQHF
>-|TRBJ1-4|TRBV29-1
CSVAPGGNEKLFF
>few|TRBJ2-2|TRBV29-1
CSVDKKGQGQPGELFF
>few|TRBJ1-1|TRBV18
CASSPGLKDTEAFF
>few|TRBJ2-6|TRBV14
CASSQGPPNVLTF
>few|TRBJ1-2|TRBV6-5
CASSAGANYGYTF
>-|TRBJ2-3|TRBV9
CASSVKTGLAGADTQYF
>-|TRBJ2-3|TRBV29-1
CSVVSLVDTQYF
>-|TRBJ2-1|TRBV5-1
CASSSAGGSYNEQFF
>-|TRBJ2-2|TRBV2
CASSAGQGAATGELFF
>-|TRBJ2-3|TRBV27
CASSLSQGLTDTQYF
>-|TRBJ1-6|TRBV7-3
CASSQNGRDNSPLHF
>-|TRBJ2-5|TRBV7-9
CASRSSGTGEETQYF
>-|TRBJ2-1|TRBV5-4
CASSLVPGNLGSEQFF
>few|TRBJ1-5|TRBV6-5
CASNNGGSEQPQHF
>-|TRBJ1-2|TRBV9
CASSVGTGGYGYTF
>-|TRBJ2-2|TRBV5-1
CASSLAGLPNTGELFF
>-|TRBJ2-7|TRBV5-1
CASSPGQGRLYEQYF
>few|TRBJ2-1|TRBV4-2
CASSRPGGTYNEQFF
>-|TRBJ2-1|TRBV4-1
CASSRSTGGGYNEQFF
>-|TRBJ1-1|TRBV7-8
CASSWTGGNTEAFF
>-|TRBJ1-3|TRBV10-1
CASSEGASGNTIYF
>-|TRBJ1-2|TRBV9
CASSQTNYGYTF
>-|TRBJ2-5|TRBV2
CASEGGGETQYF
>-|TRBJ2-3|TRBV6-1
CASSVTTSGGRDTQYF
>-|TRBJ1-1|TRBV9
CASSVTGGDTEAFF
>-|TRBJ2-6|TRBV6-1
CASSATGGSGANVLTF
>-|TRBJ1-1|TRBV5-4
CASTSQGVTEAFF
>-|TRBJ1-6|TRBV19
CASQTGANSPLHF
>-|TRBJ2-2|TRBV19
CAAADWTGELFF
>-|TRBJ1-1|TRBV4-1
CASSQDPASGTEAFF
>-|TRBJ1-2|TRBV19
CASSIGRVGYTF
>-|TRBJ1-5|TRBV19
CASRQHLSNQPQHF
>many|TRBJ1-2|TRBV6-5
CASSYDGTGSYTF
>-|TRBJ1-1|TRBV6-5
CASSGTGYSTEAFF